The 11 T cell receptor beta chains given below trace back to one sample, sequenced in a study of T-cell reconstitution after alpha-beta-depleted transplantation in children. This sample's TCRbeta library carried unique molecular identifier barcodes. TCRdb analysed the PCR reads with MiXCR anew, one entry per CDR3 protein. This table has about 540,000 distinct CDR3 sequences, approximately 16% appearing once. The material sequenced was PBMCs from the stem cell graft donor, taken from the stem cell graft. Every receptor here comes from a human donor who donated a stem cell graft to a child with acute lymphoblastic leukemia.

The chain uses TRBV20-1 and TRBJ2-6, with D perhaps being TRBD1 or TRBD2 (5 bases each). The CDR3 is made up of 17 amino acids. Germline V lookup: CDR1 DFQATT, CDR2 SNEGSKA (reference sequence). The CDR3, as DNA: TGCTGCGCTAGCTTGGGACGGGTGCCCTCTGGGGCCAACGTCCTGACTTTC. Protein sequence: CCASLGRVPSGANVLTF.

The chain uses TRBV9 and TRBJ2-7; 7 positions agree with TRBD2. CDR1 and CDR2 (germline): SGDLS, YYNGEE. This CDR3 spans 15 amino acids. V gave up 0 bases and J gave up 5 bases; unmatched junction bases: 8. For the CDR3, the DNA is TGTGCCAGCAGCGTAGATCCCGAGCGGGAAGACGAGCAGTACTTC. It specifies CASSVDPEREDEQYF. Full variable domain (rest looked up from reference TRBV9 and TRBJ2-7): DSGVTQTPKHLITATGQRVTLRCSPRSGDLSVYWYQQSLDQGLQFLIQYYNGEERAKGNILERFSAQQFPDLHSELNLSSLELGDSALYFCASSVDPEREDEQYFGPGTRLTVT.

This clonotype was seen more than once but under ten times. The V gene is TRBV24-1, the J gene TRBJ2-2; weak D call: TRBD1 (6 bases). The CDR3 has 15 residues. Trimming took off 2 bases at V and 7 bases at J, with 13 bases between the two ends. The V gene's germline CDR1 is KGHDR and CDR2 SFDVKD. The CDR3 protein is CATSDSAGVGGELFF. The CDR3 nucleotides read TGTGCCACCAGTGATTCAGCAGGGGTCGGCGGGGAGCTGTTTTTT.

V and J are TRBV20-1 and TRBJ2-7, with 8 positions matching TRBD2. The V gene's germline CDR1 is DFQATT and CDR2 SNEGSKA (reference sequence). The V segment lost 4 bases and the J segment 5 bases; nucleotides outside the gene matches: 10. The CDR3 extends over 14 amino acids. This CDR3 is CSAKILAVTNEQYF. CDR3 in DNA: TGCAGTGCTAAGATACTAGCGGTAACTAACGAGCAGTACTTC.

The chain recombines TRBV5-1 with TRBJ1-1, with no clear D. The V gene lost 1 base and the J gene lost 1 base, with 8 bases spanning the gap. The CDR3 covers 14 residues. The germline gives CDR1 SGHRS, CDR2 YFSETQ. CDR3 in DNA: TGCGCCAGCAGCTTGATTATAGGGAACACTGAAGCTTTCTTT. Amino acid sequence: CASSLIIGNTEAFF.

The rearrangement joins TRBV4-1 to TRBJ2-1, with D unresolved. The V gene lost 0 bases and the J gene lost 9 bases, with 6 bases spanning the gap. Germline assignment: CDR1 MGHRA and CDR2 YSYEKL. The CDR3 length is 12 residues. The CDR3 reads CASSQEVGEQFF. CDR3 bases: TGCGCCAGCAGCCAAGAGGTGGGTGAGCAGTTCTTC.

This clonotype was observed a handful of times. The CDR3: CASSLGPGLINEQFF. The CDR3 bases are TGCGCCAGCAGCTTGGGACCGGGACTAATCAATGAGCAGTTCTTC. The V and J genes are TRBV5-1 and TRBJ2-1; TRBD2 matches at 7 bases. The V and J ends lost 0 bases and 6 bases, in that order; junction bases with no gene match: 6. Germline loops: CDR1 SGHRS, CDR2 YFSETQ. The CDR3 runs to 15 residues.

The chain couples TRBV27 to TRBJ2-7, with 7 bases fitting TRBD2. Germline V CDR1 and CDR2: MNHEY, SMNVEV (reference sequence). This CDR3 is built from 13 residues. Trimming at V came to 3 bases and at J to 8 bases, leaving 7 bases not matched to a gene. The CDR3 nucleotides read TGTGCCAGCAGTTTGTCTACTAGCGCCAAGCAGTACTTC. Protein sequence: CASSLSTSAKQYF.

This rearrangement joins TRBV30 to TRBJ2-2; D remains ambiguous. The V gene's germline CDR1 is GTSNPN and CDR2 SVGIG (reference sequence). V was trimmed by 1 base and J by 9 bases, leaving 12 bases between them. The CDR3 has 13 amino acids. DNA for the CDR3: TGTGCCTGGAGTGCCATGATCGCCCGGGAGCTGTTTTTT. It is translated as CAWSAMIARELFF.

To note about this clonotype: A read error may produce the germline difference seen at one junction end. The chain employs TRBV5-6 and TRBJ2-1; D is unresolved. This CDR3 has 11 amino acids. CDR1 is SGHDT and CDR2 is YYEEEE in the germline V gene. In DNA form, the CDR3 reads TGTGCCACCAGCTACAGTTATGAGCAGTTCTTC. Its translation: CATSYSYEQFF.

J is TRBJ1-1 and V is TRBV12-3 or TRBV12-4; 7 bases are a match to TRBD1. CDR3 length: 15 residues. J gave up 7 bases and V 1 base, and 9 bases lay outside the gene matches. DNA for the CDR3: TGTGCCAGCAGTTTAGGTGGGACAGTTAATTTTGAAGCTTTCTTT. Amino acid sequence: CASSLGGTVNFEAFF.